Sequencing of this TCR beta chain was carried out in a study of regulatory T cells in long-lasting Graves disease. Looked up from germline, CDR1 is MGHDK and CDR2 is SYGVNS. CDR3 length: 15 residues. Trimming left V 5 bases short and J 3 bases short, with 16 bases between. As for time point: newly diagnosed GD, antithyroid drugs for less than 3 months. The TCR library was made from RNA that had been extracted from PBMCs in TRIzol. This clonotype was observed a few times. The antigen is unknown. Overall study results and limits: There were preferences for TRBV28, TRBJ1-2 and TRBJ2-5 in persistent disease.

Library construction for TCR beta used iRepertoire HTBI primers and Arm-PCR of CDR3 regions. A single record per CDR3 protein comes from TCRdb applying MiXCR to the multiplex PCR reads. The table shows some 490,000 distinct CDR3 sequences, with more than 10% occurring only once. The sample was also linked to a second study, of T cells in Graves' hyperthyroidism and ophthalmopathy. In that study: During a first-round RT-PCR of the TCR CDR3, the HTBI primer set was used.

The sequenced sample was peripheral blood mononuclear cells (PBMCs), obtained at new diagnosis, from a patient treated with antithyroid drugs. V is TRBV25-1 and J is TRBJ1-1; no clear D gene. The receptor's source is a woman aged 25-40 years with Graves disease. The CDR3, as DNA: TGTGCCAGCAGTTCCTCTTGGAGCCCTCACACTGAAGCTTTCTTT. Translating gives CASSSSWSPHTEAFF.